This T cell receptor (beta chain) came from a study of spatial heterogeneity in lung cancer. Germline V gene sequence: CDR1 SEHNR, CDR2 FQNEAQ (reference sequence). Trimming removed 4 bases from V and 1 base from J, with 11 bases in between. The CDR3 length is 15 residues. Sample time point: sample taken at primary tumor resection. TCRdb ran MiXCR on the 5' RACE reads and lists one entry per CDR3 protein. The sample has about 61,000 distinct CDR3 sequences; under 7.5% are singletons. This clonotype has ten or more counts. The V and J genes are TRBV7-9 and TRBJ1-3; D is unresolved. The specimen comprised PBMCs, sampled at surgery. The TCR sequence derives from a female donor with early-stage non-small cell lung cancer. The CDR3 reads CASSSQVRSGNTIYF. In nucleotides, the CDR3 is TGTGCCAGCAGCTCCCAGGTTCGGTCTGGAAACACCATATATTTT.